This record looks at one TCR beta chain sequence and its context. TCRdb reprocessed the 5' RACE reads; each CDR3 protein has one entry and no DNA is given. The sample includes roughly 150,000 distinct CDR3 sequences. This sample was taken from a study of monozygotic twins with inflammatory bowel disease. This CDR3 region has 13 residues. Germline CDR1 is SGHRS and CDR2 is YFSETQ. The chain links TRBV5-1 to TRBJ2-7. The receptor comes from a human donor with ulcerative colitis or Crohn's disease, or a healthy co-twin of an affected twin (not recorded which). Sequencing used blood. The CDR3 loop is CASRQGSIYEQYF.